The table lists the clone carrying this T cell receptor (beta chain) with a few counts. What it recognizes is unknown. This record belongs to a study of response to subunit inactivated influenza vaccine. Overall study findings and caveats: Every seasonal influenza vaccination brings in few new T cells, the authors suggested.

Via MiXCR, TCRdb re-called the RT-PCR reads, giving one row per CDR3 protein. The table lists some 640,000 distinct CDR3 sequences, 14% of them singletons. The CDR3 extends over 13 amino acids. The germline V and J ends were trimmed by 3 bases and 3 bases, with 9 bases remaining between them. Germline CDR1 SGDLS, CDR2 YYNGEE. The chain carries TRBV9 and TRBJ1-1; the D gene is possibly TRBD1 (5 bases). The clonotype was recovered from a man in his forties or fifties who received an inactivated influenza vaccine. Sequenced here: PBMCs from blood, sampled less than 15 days before vaccination. This chain's CDR3 is CASSAPGHTEAFF. CDR3 sequence (DNA): TGTGCCAGCAGCGCCCCAGGGCACACTGAAGCTTTCTTT. The whole variable domain, filled in from reference TRBV9 and TRBJ1-1, reads DSGVTQTPKHLITATGQRVTLRCSPRSGDLSVYWYQQSLDQGLQFLIQYYNGEERAKGNILERFSAQQFPDLHSELNLSSLELGDSALYFCASSAPGHTEAFFGQGTRLTVV.